A single sample is the source of the 22 T cell receptor beta chains below, sequenced in a study of shared clonotypes between healthy human individuals. Sequencing used immunoSEQ multiplex PCR; TCRdb keeps in-frame clones, though not all of them. The sample contains approximately 320,000 clones, around 87% of which appear only once. The sequenced material came from memory CD8+ T cells sorted from blood. The sample's subset: CD45RO+ cells pooled with CCR7-negative TemRA cells. The receptors were sampled from a man aged 18 to 35 in good health.

This clone occurred once. The chain employs TRBV27 and TRBJ2-1; 11 bases are shared with TRBD2. After removal of 10 bases from V and 2 bases from J, the junction contained 7 bases not matched to a gene. Germline V gene data show CDR1 as MNHEY and CDR2 as SMNVEV (reference sequence). The CDR3 consists of 15 residues. Written as DNA, the CDR3 is TGTGCCACCGGGTTGGGACTAGCGGCCTACAATGAGCAGTTCTTC. Protein: CATGLGLAAYNEQFF.

The chain carries TRBV7-9 and TRBJ2-4; either TRBD1 or TRBD2 may supply D (5 bases each). The germline V and J ends were trimmed by 5 bases and 6 bases, with 14 bases remaining between them. This CDR3 has 14 amino acids. Germline loops: CDR1 SEHNR, CDR2 FQNEAQ (reference sequence). The CDR3 protein is CASSPRDQINIQYF. The CDR3 DNA is TGTGCCAGCAGCCCTCGGGACCAAATAAACATTCAGTACTTC. The whole variable domain, filled in from reference TRBV7-9 and TRBJ2-4, reads DTGVSQNPRHKITKRGQNVTFRCDPISEHNRLYWYRQTLGQGPEFLTYFQNEAQLEKSRLLSDRFSAERPKGSFSTLEIQRTEQGDSAMYLCASSPRDQINIQYFGAGTRLSVL.

The chain recombines TRBV9 with TRBJ1-4; 7 bases align to TRBD1. CDR3 size: 17 residues. CDR1 and CDR2 (germline): SGDLS, YYNGEE. J was trimmed by 3 bases and V by 0 bases; bases with no gene match: 8. The CDR3, as DNA: TGTGCCAGCAGCGTAGCTACCCGACAGGGCCCTAATGAAAAACTGTTTTTT. Protein: CASSVATRQGPNEKLFF. The whole variable domain, remainder taken from reference TRBV9 and TRBJ1-4, is DSGVTQTPKHLITATGQRVTLRCSPRSGDLSVYWYQQSLDQGLQFLIQYYNGEERAKGNILERFSAQQFPDLHSELNLSSLELGDSALYFCASSVATRQGPNEKLFFGSGTQLSVL.

V is TRBV5-6 and J is TRBJ1-5; D is undetermined. V gave up 3 bases and J gave up 7 bases, with 11 bases separating them. The germline V gene encodes CDR1 SGHDT and CDR2 YYEEEE. The CDR3 covers 13 residues. The DNA of the CDR3 is TGTGCCAGCAGCTACGGACCGGCCCAGCCCCAGCATTTT. Its protein is CASSYGPAQPQHF.

The chain recombines TRBV29-1 with TRBJ1-4; D is undetermined. V dropped 0 bases and J dropped 7 bases, with 9 bases sitting between them. Germline V CDR1 and CDR2: SQVTM, ANQGSEA. The CDR3 extends over 13 amino acids. This CDR3 reads CSVEDLLSEKLFF. The CDR3 coding sequence is TGCAGCGTTGAAGATCTTCTATCTGAAAAACTGTTTTTT.

The chain has TRBV9 and TRBJ2-7; D perhaps matches TRBD2 (6 bases). Germline V lookup: CDR1 SGDLS, CDR2 YYNGEE. Trimming stripped 0 bases from V and 0 bases from J, with 10 bases between. This CDR3 has 15 amino acids. The CDR3 spells CASSVGGDLSYEQYF. The CDR3, as DNA: TGTGCCAGCAGCGTAGGGGGGGACCTCTCCTACGAGCAGTACTTC.

The rearrangement joins TRBV5-4 to TRBJ1-6, with TRBD1 identical over 8 bases. Trimming cost V 2 bases and J 8 bases; bases outside gene matches: 3. CDR3 length equals 14 residues. Germline V CDR1 and CDR2: SGHNT, YYREEE (reference sequence). CDR3 coding DNA: TGTGCCAGCAGCTTTACAGGGGGTCATTCACCCCTCCACTTT. Protein sequence: CASSFTGGHSPLHF.

V gene TRBV10-3 combines with J gene TRBJ1-1, with a possible D match to TRBD1 (5 bases). This CDR3 is built from 15 residues. Germline V gives CDR1 ENHRY, CDR2 SYGVKD. V lost 4 bases, J lost 3 bases, and 15 bases lay in between. CDR3 DNA: TGTGCCATCAGTGTGCGGAAAGGGGTGGACACTGAAGCTTTCTTT. It translates to CAISVRKGVDTEAFF.

This clone appeared a single time. This chain links TRBV27 with TRBJ2-7; D perhaps matches TRBD1 (7 bases). This CDR3 comprises 16 residues. V lost 4 bases and J lost 1, with 17 bases in between. In germline, CDR1 is MNHEY, CDR2 SMNVEV (reference sequence). As DNA, the CDR3 is TGTGCCAGCAGTTATTCCGGGGGACAGAAGTCCTACGAGCAGTACTTC. It specifies CASSYSGGQKSYEQYF.

The chain has TRBV7-9 and TRBJ1-2; D is uncertain. V was cut by 10 bases and J by 6 bases, with 18 bases left in between. CDR3 size: 13 residues. Germline values: CDR1 SEHNR, CDR2 FQNEAQ (reference sequence). The CDR3 DNA follows: TGTGCCATCCCCCCCGGGGATTCGGATGGCTACACCTTC. Its protein product is CAIPPGDSDGYTF.

This clone has a count of ten or more. This chain joins TRBV4-1 and TRBJ2-7; 9 bases map to TRBD2. The J segment lost 3 bases and the V segment lost 1 base, leaving 7 bases of the junction unmatched. This CDR3 is built from 16 residues. Per the germline V gene, CDR1 is MGHRA and CDR2 is YSYEKL. The CDR3 here is CASSQASFSGGYEQYF. CDR3 sequence (DNA): TGCGCCAGCAGCCAAGCTAGTTTTAGCGGGGGCTACGAGCAGTACTTC.

The chain carries TRBV7-9 and TRBJ2-1; D may correspond to TRBD1 or TRBD2 (6 bases each). Germline V gene lookup returns CDR1 SEHNR and CDR2 FQNEAQ (reference sequence). The V end was cut by 1 base, the J end by 9 bases, with 16 bases between. This CDR3 has 15 residues. The CDR3 bases are TGTGCCAGCAGCTTAGATTACGGTGAGGGGGGTGAGCAGTTCTTC. Translated, it gives CASSLDYGEGGEQFF.

This CDR3 reads CASRILPAGNTGELFF. CDR3 DNA: TGTGCCAGCAGAATCCTTCCTGCGGGAAACACCGGGGAGCTGTTTTTT. The chain recombines TRBV6-6 with TRBJ2-2, with D maybe TRBD2 (6 bases). The CDR3 spans 16 residues. Germline V gene sequence: CDR1 MNHNY, CDR2 SVGAGI (reference sequence). Trimming stripped 6 bases from V and 2 bases from J, with 16 bases between.

The chain is built from TRBV28 and TRBJ2-7, with 7 bases identical to TRBD1. With 7 bases clipped from V and 2 bases from J, the junction kept 5 bases outside the gene matches. Germline values: CDR1 MDHEN, CDR2 SYDVKM. This CDR3 region has 13 residues. The CDR3 spells CASTITGAYEQYF. CDR3 DNA sequence: TGTGCCAGCACTATCACAGGGGCCTACGAGCAGTACTTC.

This chain uses TRBV18 with TRBJ1-2, with a tentative D call TRBD1 (5 bases). The CDR3 length is 12 residues. Trimming left V 6 bases short and J 1 base short, with 6 bases between. CDR1 and CDR2 from the germline V gene are KGHSH and LQKENI. In DNA form, the CDR3 reads TGTGCCAGCTCGACAGTTAACTATGGCTACACCTTC. It translates to CASSTVNYGYTF.

This clone was seen more than once but under ten times. The chain is built from TRBV7-9 and TRBJ1-2, with TRBD1 matching 7 bases. V lost 5 bases to trimming and J lost 4 bases; unmatched junction nucleotides: 7. The CDR3 has 14 residues. Germline loops: CDR1 SEHNR, CDR2 FQNEAQ (reference sequence). The DNA of the CDR3 is TGTGCCAGCAGCCCATCGGACAGGACCTATGGCTACACCTTC. This gives the protein CASSPSDRTYGYTF. Filled out from reference TRBV7-9 and TRBJ1-2, the complete variable domain reads DTGVSQNPRHKITKRGQNVTFRCDPISEHNRLYWYRQTLGQGPEFLTYFQNEAQLEKSRLLSDRFSAERPKGSFSTLEIQRTEQGDSAMYLCASSPSDRTYGYTFGSGTRLTVV.

This rearrangement joins TRBV5-6 to TRBJ2-7; D may be TRBD2 (5 bases). Germline-derived CDR1 and CDR2 are SGHDT and YYEEEE. Trimming removed 1 base at V and 7 bases at J, with 18 bases between. This CDR3 comprises 15 residues. The CDR3 region is CASSLSVVPTGEQYF. In DNA form, the CDR3 reads TGTGCCAGCAGCTTGTCAGTTGTCCCAACGGGGGAGCAGTACTTC.

In its sample, this clone was seen once. V usage is TRBV4-1 and J usage is TRBJ1-1, with D perhaps matching TRBD1 (6 bases). With 0 bases removed from V and 5 bases from J, the gap between germline ends came to 13 bases. This CDR3 spans 15 amino acids. Looked up from germline, CDR1 is MGHRA and CDR2 is YSYEKL. CDR3 loop: CASSQEEGRGTEAFF. Written as DNA, the CDR3 is TGCGCCAGCAGCCAAGAGGAAGGGAGGGGGACTGAAGCTTTCTTT.

The chain carries TRBV9 and TRBJ1-2; D is ambiguous. Between the trimmed V and J ends, which lost 0 bases and 11 bases, there was a span of 11 bases. The CDR3 contains 12 residues. CDR1 is SGDLS, CDR2 YYNGEE, per germline. The CDR3 spells CASSVDGGWYTF. The CDR3 DNA sequence: TGTGCCAGCAGCGTAGACGGAGGATGGTACACCTTC.

V usage is TRBV10-3 and J usage is TRBJ2-7; 8 nucleotides align to TRBD1. This CDR3 region has 16 residues. After removal of 2 bases from V and 3 bases from J, the junction contained 9 bases not matched to a gene. Germline CDR1 is ENHRY and CDR2 is SYGVKD. CDR3 in DNA: TGTGCCATCAGTGAGCCCACCGGGACAGGACGCTACGAGCAGTACTTC. This encodes CAISEPTGTGRYEQYF.

This rearrangement joins TRBV4-2 to TRBJ2-1; unclear D gene. The CDR3 is made up of 14 amino acids. V dropped 4 bases and J dropped 10 bases, with 17 bases sitting between them. Germline CDR1 is LGHNA and CDR2 is YNFKEQ. CDR3 sequence (DNA): TGTGCCAGCAGCCTGTTAGATTCCCGACGGGAGCAGTTCTTC. Its protein is CASSLLDSRREQFF.

The V and J genes are TRBV14 and TRBJ2-3; the D gene is possibly TRBD1 (5 bases). The CDR3 contains 16 residues. V was pared by 4 bases and J by 1 base, with 15 bases between. Germline V gene lookup returns CDR1 SGHDN and CDR2 FVKESK. CDR3 nucleotides: TGTGCCAGCAGCCCACTGATGACAGAACGCACAGATACGCAGTATTTT. Its protein is CASSPLMTERTDTQYF.